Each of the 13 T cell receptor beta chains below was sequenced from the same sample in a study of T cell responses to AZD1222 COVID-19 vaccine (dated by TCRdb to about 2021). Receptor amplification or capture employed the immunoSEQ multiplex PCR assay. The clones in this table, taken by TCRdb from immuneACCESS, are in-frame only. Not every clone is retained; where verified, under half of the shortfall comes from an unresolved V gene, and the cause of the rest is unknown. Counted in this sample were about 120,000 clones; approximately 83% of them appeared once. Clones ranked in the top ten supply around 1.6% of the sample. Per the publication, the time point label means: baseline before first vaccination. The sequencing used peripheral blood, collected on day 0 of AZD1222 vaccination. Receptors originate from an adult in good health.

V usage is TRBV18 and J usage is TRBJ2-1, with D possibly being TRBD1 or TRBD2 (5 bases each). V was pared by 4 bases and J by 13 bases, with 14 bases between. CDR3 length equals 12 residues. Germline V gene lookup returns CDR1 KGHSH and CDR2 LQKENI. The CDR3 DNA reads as TGTGCCAGCTCACAAAACCGGGACGATCAGTTCTTC. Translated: CASSQNRDDQFF.

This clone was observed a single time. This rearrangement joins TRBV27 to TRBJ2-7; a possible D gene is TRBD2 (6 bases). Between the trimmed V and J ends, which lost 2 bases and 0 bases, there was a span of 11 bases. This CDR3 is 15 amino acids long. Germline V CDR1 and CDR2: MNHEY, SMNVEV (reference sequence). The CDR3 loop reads CASSLAGISSYEQYF. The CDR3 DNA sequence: TGTGCCAGCAGTTTAGCGGGGATAAGCTCCTACGAGCAGTACTTC.

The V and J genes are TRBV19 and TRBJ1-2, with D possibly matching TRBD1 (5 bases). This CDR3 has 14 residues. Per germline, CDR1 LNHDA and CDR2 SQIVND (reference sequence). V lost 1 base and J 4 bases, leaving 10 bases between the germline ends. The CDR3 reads CASSIVGGTYGYTF. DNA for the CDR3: TGTGCCAGTAGTATAGTGGGGGGGACCTATGGCTACACCTTC.

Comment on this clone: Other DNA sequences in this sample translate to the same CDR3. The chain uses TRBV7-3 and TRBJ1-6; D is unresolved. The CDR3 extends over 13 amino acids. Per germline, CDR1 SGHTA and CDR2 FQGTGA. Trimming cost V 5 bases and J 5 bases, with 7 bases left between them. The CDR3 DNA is TGTGCCAGCAGCCTCGAGAATAATTCACCCCTCCACTTT. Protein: CASSLENNSPLHF.

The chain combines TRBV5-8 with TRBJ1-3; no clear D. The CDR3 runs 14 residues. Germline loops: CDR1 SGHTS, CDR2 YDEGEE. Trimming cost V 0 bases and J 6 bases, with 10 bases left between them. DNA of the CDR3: TGTGCCAGCAGCTTGGACAGAACTTCAAACACCATATATTTT. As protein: CASSLDRTSNTIYF.

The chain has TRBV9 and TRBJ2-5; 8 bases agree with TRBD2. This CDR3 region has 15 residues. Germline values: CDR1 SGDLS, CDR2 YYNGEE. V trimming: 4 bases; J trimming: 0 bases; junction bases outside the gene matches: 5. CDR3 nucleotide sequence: TGTGCCAGCAGCCGCACGGGACTAGACCAAGAGACCCAGTACTTC. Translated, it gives CASSRTGLDQETQYF.

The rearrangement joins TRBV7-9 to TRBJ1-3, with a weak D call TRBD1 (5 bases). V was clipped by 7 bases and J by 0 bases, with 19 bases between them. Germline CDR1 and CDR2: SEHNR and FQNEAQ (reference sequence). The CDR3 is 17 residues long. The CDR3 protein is CASTEHIDGASGNTIYF. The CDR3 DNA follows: TGTGCCAGCACCGAACACATCGACGGGGCCTCTGGAAACACCATATATTTT.

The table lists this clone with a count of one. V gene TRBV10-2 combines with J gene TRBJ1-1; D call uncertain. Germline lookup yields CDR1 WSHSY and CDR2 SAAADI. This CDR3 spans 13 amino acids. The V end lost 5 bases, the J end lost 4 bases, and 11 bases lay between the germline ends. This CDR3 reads CASSTGRATEAFF. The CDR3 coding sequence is TGCGCCAGCAGTACTGGACGGGCCACTGAAGCTTTCTTT.

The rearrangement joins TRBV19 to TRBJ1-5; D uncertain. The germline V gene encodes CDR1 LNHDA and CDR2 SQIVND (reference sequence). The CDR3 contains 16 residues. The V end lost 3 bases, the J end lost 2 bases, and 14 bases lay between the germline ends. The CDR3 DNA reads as TGTGCCAGTAGTATGGGCCCCGCGGCAGGCAATCAGCCCCAGCATTTT. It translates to CASSMGPAAGNQPQHF. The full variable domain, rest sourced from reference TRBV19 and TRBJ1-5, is DGGITQSPKYLFRKEGQNVTLSCEQNLNHDAMYWYRQDPGQGLRLIYYSQIVNDFQKGDIAEGYSVSREKKESFPLTVTSAQKNPTAFYLCASSMGPAAGNQPQHFGDGTRLSIL.

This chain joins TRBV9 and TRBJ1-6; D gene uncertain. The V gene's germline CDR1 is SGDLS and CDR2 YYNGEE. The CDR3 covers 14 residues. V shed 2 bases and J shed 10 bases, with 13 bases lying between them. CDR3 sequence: CASSVRELMSPLHF. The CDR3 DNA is TGTGCCAGCAGCGTCCGGGAGCTTATGTCACCCCTCCACTTT.

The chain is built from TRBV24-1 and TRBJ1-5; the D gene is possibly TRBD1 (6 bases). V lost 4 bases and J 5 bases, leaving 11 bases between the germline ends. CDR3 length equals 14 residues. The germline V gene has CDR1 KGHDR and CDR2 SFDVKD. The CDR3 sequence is CATSDYRVDQPQHF. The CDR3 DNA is TGTGCCACCAGTGACTACAGGGTGGATCAGCCCCAGCATTTT.

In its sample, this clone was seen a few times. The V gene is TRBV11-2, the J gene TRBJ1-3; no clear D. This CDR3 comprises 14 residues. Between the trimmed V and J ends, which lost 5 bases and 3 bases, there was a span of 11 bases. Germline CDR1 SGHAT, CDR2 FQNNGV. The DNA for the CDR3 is TGTGCCAGCAGCCTTGGAGGCCTTGGAAACACCATATATTTT. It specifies CASSLGGLGNTIYF.

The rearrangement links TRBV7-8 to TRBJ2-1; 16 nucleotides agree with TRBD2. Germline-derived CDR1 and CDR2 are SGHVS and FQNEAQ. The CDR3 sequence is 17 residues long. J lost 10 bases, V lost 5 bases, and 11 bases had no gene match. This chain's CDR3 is CASSLSGTSGREGEQFF. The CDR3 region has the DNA TGTGCCAGCAGCCTCTCGGGGACTAGCGGGAGGGAGGGGGAGCAGTTCTTC.